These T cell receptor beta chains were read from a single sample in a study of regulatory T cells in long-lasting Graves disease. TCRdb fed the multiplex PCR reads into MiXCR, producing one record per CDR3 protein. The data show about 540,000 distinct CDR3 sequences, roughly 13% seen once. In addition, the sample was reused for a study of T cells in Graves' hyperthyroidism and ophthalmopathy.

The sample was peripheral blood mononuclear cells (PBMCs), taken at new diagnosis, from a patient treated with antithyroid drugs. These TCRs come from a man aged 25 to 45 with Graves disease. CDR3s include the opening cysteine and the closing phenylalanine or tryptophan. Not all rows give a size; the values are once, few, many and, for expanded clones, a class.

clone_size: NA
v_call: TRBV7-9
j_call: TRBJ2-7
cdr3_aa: CASSPVGLAGVGEQYF

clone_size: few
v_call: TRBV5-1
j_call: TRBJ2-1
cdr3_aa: CASSQLAGGSSYNEQFF

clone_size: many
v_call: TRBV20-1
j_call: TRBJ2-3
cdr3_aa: CSARGGGHPTDTQYF

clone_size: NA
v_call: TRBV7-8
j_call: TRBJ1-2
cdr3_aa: CASSSNMLLSTDRSGYTF

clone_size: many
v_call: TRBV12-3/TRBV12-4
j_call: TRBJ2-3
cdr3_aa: CASARGGLPTDTQYF

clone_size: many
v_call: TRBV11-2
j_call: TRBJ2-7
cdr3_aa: CASSLRLAGALGEQYF

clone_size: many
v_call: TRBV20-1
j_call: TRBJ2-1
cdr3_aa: CSASATGLAGNYNEQFF

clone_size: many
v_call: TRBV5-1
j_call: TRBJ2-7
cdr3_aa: CASSTRDRRYEQYF

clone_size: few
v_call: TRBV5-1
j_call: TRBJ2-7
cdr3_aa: CTSSLGDYEQYF

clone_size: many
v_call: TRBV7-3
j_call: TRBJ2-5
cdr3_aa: CASSFTGGRETQYF

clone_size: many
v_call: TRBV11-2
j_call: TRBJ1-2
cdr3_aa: CASRQTVNYGYTF

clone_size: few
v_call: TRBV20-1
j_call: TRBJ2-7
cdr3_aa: CSAPSGTSGRGEQYF

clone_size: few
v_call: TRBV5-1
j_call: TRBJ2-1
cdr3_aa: CASSLGGLGEQFF

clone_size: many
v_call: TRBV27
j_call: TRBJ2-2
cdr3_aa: CASSSIYRDRGKSGELFF

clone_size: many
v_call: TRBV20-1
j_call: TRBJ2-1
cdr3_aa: CSVQEAASGNNEQFF

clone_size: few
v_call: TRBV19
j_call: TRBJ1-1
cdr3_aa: CASRDTLWSTEAFF

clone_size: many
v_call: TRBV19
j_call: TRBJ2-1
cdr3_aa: CASSKGLAGVNEQFF

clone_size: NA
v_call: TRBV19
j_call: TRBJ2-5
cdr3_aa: CASSIAGGDETQYF

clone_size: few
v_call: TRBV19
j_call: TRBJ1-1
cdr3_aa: CASSKPLGGNTEAFF

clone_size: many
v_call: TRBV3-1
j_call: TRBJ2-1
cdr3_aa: CASSQERREQFF

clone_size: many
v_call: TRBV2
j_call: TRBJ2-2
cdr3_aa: CASRVSSTYTGELFF

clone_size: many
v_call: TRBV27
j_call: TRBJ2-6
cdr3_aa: CASSSPLGRTGANVLTF

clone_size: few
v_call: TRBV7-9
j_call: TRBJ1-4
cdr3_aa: CASSGFQEGMGKLFF

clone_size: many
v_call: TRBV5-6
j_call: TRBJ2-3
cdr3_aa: CASSINPPGNTQYF

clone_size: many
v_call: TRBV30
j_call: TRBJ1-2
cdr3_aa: CACPWGRRNYGYTF

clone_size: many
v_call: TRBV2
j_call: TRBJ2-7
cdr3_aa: CASIIPGLYEQYF

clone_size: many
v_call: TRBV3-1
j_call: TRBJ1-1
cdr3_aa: CASSLLESEAFF

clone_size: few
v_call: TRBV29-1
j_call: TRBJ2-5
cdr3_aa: CSVEKGTVETQYF

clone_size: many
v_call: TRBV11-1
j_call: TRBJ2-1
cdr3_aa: CATTLAGTDEQFF

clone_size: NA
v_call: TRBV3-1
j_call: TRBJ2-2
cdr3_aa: CASIDRGGELFF

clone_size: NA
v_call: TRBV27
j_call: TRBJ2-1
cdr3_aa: CASSIRTGGWNEQFF

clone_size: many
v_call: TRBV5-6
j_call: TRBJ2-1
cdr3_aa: CASSLASGSSVQFF

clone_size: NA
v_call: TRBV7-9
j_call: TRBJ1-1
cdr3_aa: CASSLTGPEAFF

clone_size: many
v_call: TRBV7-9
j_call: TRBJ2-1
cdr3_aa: CASREGGYSYNEQFF

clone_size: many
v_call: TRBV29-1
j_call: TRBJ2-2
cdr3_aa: CSAGTVNTGELFF

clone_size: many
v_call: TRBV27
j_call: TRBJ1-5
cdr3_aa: CATRQGTVGNQPQHF

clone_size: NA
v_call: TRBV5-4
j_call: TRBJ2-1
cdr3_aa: CASSTGAKPYNEQFF

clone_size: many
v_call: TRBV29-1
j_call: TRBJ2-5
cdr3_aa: CSSDDIQRRNDQYF

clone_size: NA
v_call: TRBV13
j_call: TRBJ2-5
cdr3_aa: CASSFPTGRNEQYF

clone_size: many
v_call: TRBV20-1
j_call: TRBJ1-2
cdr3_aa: CSVPGQGNYGYTF

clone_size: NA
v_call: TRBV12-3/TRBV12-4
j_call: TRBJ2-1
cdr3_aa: CASSLRLTGVEQFF

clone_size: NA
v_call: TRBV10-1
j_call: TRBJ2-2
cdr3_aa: CASQHTILAGGIGGRELFF

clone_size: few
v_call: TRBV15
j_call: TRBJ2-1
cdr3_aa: CATSRDIKLAGVYNEQFF

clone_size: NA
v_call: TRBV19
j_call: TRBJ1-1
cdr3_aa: CASSDRGRGGEAFF

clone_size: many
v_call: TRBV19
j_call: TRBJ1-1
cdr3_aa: CASRIERGQTNTEAFF

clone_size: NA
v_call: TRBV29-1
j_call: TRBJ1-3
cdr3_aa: CSGGEGNTIYF

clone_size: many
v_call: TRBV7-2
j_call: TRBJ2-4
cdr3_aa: CASSLAASGNVAKNIQYF

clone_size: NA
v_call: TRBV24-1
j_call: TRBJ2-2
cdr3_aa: CATTSTGGELFF

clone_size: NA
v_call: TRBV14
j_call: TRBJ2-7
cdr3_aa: CASSQGSGPYEQYF

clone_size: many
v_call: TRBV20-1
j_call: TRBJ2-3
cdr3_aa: CSASGTLHSTDTQYF

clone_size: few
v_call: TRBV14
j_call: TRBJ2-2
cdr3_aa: CASSQSAGTNTGELFF

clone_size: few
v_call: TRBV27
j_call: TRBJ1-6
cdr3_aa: CASSTPQVHNSPLHF

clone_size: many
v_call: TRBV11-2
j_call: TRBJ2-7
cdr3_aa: CASSHPSRLGPYEQYF

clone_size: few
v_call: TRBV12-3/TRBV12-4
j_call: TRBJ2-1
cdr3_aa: CASWRRDTSYNEQFF

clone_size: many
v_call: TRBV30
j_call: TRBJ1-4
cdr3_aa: CAWSLGVSPNREKLFF

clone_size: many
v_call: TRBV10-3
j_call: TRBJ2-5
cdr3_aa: CASGTSGRAASETQYF